One and the same sample provided the 10 T cell receptor beta chains below, sequenced in a study of vaccination and CD4 T cells after COVID-19. The sample's treatment: roughly 11-day PBMC culture with coronavirus spike peptide pools or control peptides (ViraFEST assay). These CD4+ T cells came from an unexposed donor, sampled before the COVID-19 pandemic (2011-2018). These TCRs' antigens remain unknown. An Oncomine TCR Beta short-read assay was used to sequence the DNA from cultured CD4+ T cells. In TCRdb, the PCR reads were re-called with MiXCR into one record per CDR3 protein. The data show several thousand distinct CDR3 sequences, with 39% seen just once and 22% held by the top ten. The specimen was CD4+ T cells from blood, cultured in vitro. Receptor source: a human donor in good health.

V usage is TRBV30 and J usage is TRBJ1-1, with TRBD1 identical over 9 bases. The J segment lost 5 bases and the V segment lost 8 bases, leaving 9 bases of the junction unmatched. Germline V gene data show CDR1 as GTSNPN and CDR2 as SVGIG (reference sequence). There are 13 residues in the CDR3. CDR3 bases: TGTGCCGCAAACAGGGGGCTAGCGACTGAAGCTTTCTTT. Its protein product is CAANRGLATEAFF.

In its sample, this clonotype ranks as medium-sized. The chain combines TRBV24-1 with TRBJ2-2; perhaps D is TRBD1 or TRBD2 (5 bases each). The CDR3 length is 14 residues. V lost 5 bases, J lost 6 bases, and 12 bases lay in between. Germline values: CDR1 KGHDR, CDR2 SFDVKD. The CDR3: CATSGSGLAGELFF. The CDR3 DNA follows: TGTGCCACCAGTGGATCGGGGCTCGCCGGGGAGCTGTTTTTT.

The CDR3 sequence: CASSDQGRGTQYF. The CDR3 DNA sequence: TGTGCCAGCAGTGACCAAGGCCGGGGTACGCAGTATTTT. The chain carries TRBV2 and TRBJ2-3, with TRBD2 as a possible D gene (5 bases). The CDR3 spans 13 residues. Per the germline V gene, CDR1 is SNHLY and CDR2 is FYNNEI. Trimming shortened V by 3 bases and J by 8 bases, and 12 bases separated the two germline ends. Full variable domain (remainder filled in from reference TRBV2 and TRBJ2-3): EPEVTQTPSHQVTQMGQEVILRCVPISNHLYFYWYRQILGQKVEFLVSFYNNEISEKSEIFDDQFSVERPDGSNFTLKIRSTKLEDSAMYFCASSDQGRGTQYFGPGTRLTVL.

The chain is built from TRBV7-6 and TRBJ2-1; 10 nucleotides agree with TRBD2. Germline V gene lookup returns CDR1 SGHVS and CDR2 FNYEAQ. V was pared by 5 bases and J by 3 bases, with 7 bases of the junction left unmatched. This CDR3 is 16 amino acids long. CDR3 sequence reads: CASSPRTSGFYNEQFF. CDR3 DNA sequence: TGTGCCAGCAGCCCACGGACTAGCGGATTCTACAATGAGCAGTTCTTC.

A few counts support this clonotype. The chain carries TRBV6-1 and TRBJ1-1, with 12 bases aligning to TRBD1. This CDR3 spans 14 amino acids. The germline CDR1 and CDR2 sequences are MNHNS and SASEGT. Trimming cost V 6 bases and J 3 bases; bases outside gene matches: 2. Here the CDR3 reads CASRGQGAYTEAFF. In DNA form, the CDR3 reads TGTGCCAGCAGGGGACAGGGGGCTTACACTGAAGCTTTCTTT.

This clonotype was detected only a few times. The chain is built from TRBV6-5 and TRBJ1-2; D call uncertain. Germline assignment: CDR1 MNHEY and CDR2 SVGAGI. This CDR3 is 14 amino acids long. Trimming shortened V by 2 bases and J by 8 bases, and 15 bases separated the two germline ends. CDR3 in amino acids: CASSYLGEGWGYTF. The CDR3 DNA reads TGTGCCAGCAGTTACCTCGGGGAGGGTTGGGGCTACACCTTC.

This chain connects TRBV6-1 to TRBJ1-1; D remains unclear. The CDR3 is 11 amino acids. The ends were cut back, 6 bases at V and 3 bases at J, with 5 bases in the middle. CDR1 MNHNS and CDR2 SASEGT come from the germline V gene. The CDR3 nucleotides read TGTGCCAGCAGGGAGGACACTGAAGCTTTCTTT. Translating gives CASREDTEAFF.

The chain uses TRBV6-1 and TRBJ1-2; the match to TRBD1 covers 9 bases. The CDR3 length is 14 residues. Germline lookup yields CDR1 MNHNS and CDR2 SASEGT. V gave up 3 bases and J gave up 11 bases; unmatched junction bases: 10. The CDR3, as DNA: TGTGCCAGCAGTGATCAGGGACAGGGCCTCAGGTACACCTTC. This codes for CASSDQGQGLRYTF.

This clonotype was picked up a small number of times. The chain has TRBV6-1 and TRBJ2-3; TRBD2 aligns across 10 bases. The CDR3 is made up of 18 amino acids. Germline V lookup: CDR1 MNHNS, CDR2 SASEGT. Trimming took 6 bases from V and 0 from J; bases not matched to a gene: 12. CDR3 loop: CASSPPSGGGDSTDTQYF. The DNA of the CDR3 is TGTGCCAGCAGCCCGCCTAGCGGGGGAGGGGATAGCACAGATACGCAGTATTTT.

The V and J genes are TRBV5-1 and TRBJ2-7; possibly TRBD1 for D (6 bases). Germline CDR1 is SGHRS and CDR2 is YFSETQ. CDR3 length: 15 amino acids. Deletions cut 1 base from V and 4 bases from J, with 15 bases between. The CDR3 DNA sequence: TGCGCCAGCAGCTTGAGTGGACAGTTATTTTACGAGCAGTACTTC. It is translated as CASSLSGQLFYEQYF.